This TCR beta chain appears in the sequencing data of a study of PD-1 blockade in classical Hodgkin lymphoma. General observations from the study: Lower baseline TCR diversity was reported for newly diagnosed patients than for healthy donors.

Profiling relied on immunoSEQ multiplex PCR, and the TCRdb table lists in-frame clones only, not all of them. The sample contains roughly 5,000 clones, over 75% of which appear only once. V was cut by 2 bases and J by 2 bases, with 3 bases left in between. CDR1 is PRHDT and CDR2 is FYEKMQ in the germline V gene (reference sequence). This CDR3 comprises 12 residues. Time point noted: newly diagnosed, previously untreated cHL patient sample. Thawed PBMCs supplied CD8+ T cells via magnetic negative selection. In regard to this clone: Its antigen is undetermined.

The chain couples TRBV13 to TRBJ1-2, with D unclear. The TCR sequence derives from a human donor with classical Hodgkin lymphoma. The sequenced sample was CD8+ T cells from blood. Written as DNA, the CDR3 is TGTGCCAGCAGCTTACAAAACTATGGCTACACCTTC. Translated: CASSLQNYGYTF. The whole variable domain, filled in from reference TRBV13 and TRBJ1-2, reads AAGVIQSPRHLIKEKRETATLKCYPIPRHDTVYWYQQGPGQDPQFLISFYEKMQSDKGSIPDRFSAQQFSDYHSELNMSSLELGDSALYFCASSLQNYGYTFGSGTRLTVV.